What follows describes a single TCR beta chain. What it binds is unknown. The sample comes from a study of graft-versus-host responses after intestinal transplantation. Sequencing used immunoSEQ multiplex PCR; TCRdb keeps in-frame clones, though not all of them. Of approximately 54,000 clones in the sample, roughly 83% were seen once. This material consisted of unstimulated CD4+ T cells sorted from spleen or lymph node cells, taken before transplant. The clonotype was recovered from a human donor who was the organ donor for an intestinal transplant.

For the CDR3, the DNA is TGTGCCATCAGGAAAGACAGGGGGGGCTCCGGGGAGCTGTTTTTT. Protein sequence: CAIRKDRGGSGELFF. The chain joins TRBV10-3 to TRBJ2-2; 9 positions match TRBD1. V was pared by 6 bases and J by 6 bases, with 8 bases of the junction left unmatched. CDR3 length: 15 residues. Germline V gene lookup returns CDR1 ENHRY and CDR2 SYGVKD.